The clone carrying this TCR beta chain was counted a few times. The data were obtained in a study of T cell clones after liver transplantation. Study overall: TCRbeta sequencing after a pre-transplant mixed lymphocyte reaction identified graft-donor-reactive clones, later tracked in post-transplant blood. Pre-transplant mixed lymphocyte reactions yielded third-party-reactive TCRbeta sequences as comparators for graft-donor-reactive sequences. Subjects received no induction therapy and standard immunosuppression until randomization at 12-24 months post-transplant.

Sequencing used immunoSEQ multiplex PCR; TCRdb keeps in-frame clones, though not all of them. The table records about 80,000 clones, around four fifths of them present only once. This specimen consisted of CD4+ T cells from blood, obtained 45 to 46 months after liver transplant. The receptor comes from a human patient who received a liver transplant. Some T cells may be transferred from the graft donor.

The CDR3 spells CASSLGLGADEQYF. CDR3 DNA sequence: TGTGCCAGCAGTTTAGGTTTGGGGGCGGACGAGCAGTACTTC. The V call is TRBV27, the J call TRBJ2-7; tentatively, D is TRBD1 (6 bases). The V end was cut by 2 bases, the J end by 5 bases, with 13 bases between. CDR3 length equals 14 residues. Germline CDR1 and CDR2: MNHEY and SMNVEV (reference sequence).